This T cell receptor (beta chain) was obtained from a study of T cells after yellow fever vaccination (dated by TCRdb to about 2019). Some background on the complete study: Libraries from fractions with low cell numbers were prepared with the SMART-Seq v4 Ultra Low Input RNA kit. To follow T-cell clones before and after primary and booster YFV17D yellow fever vaccination, bulk TCR alpha and beta repertoires were sequenced over time. The cohort comprised two healthy male donors, one aged 18 to 30 and one aged 30 to 39 years. Blood samples were taken at several timepoints before and after primary and secondary immunization, and bulk PBMC replicates and cell subsets were isolated.

Read against the paper, the sample's treatment or condition label means: live attenuated yellow fever vaccine strain. PBMCs were isolated from peripheral blood using a standard Ficoll-Paque protocol. Dynabeads CD4 and CD8 positive selection kits were used to isolate CD4 and CD8 T-cell fractions. TriZol was used to extract RNA from bulk PBMCs, CD4 and CD8 fractions, and dextramer-positive and dextramer-negative fractions. This clonotype was found a few times. No antigen is known for it. No base quality values were provided; no much bigger clone lies one nucleotide off. Sequencing relied on an Illumina NovaSeq 6000. TCR cDNA was made using 5'RACE template switching, a step that added a universal primer site and unique molecular identifiers. Priming of cDNA synthesis was performed from both the TCR alpha and TCR beta constant segments. Library amplification involved two PCR steps, and the second step added sample barcodes and sequencing adapters. Sequencing of libraries was done on Illumina HiSeq 2500 (2x100 bp) or NovaSeq (2x150 bp). The published analysis was carried out like this. Demultiplexing of reads and collapsing into UMI consensus sequences were performed with MIGEC, and V(D)J alignment was carried out with MiXCR. Vaccine-responding clonotypes were identified with edgeR using replicate PBMC samples, with FDR below 0.01 and a log2 fold change above 5 up to day 15 being required. Bulk clonotypes were assigned CD4 or CD8 identity according to which sequenced CD4 or CD8 repertoire held them at higher abundance. The public reads were reprocessed in TCRdb via fastp at Q25 and MiXCR, keeping in-frame beta chains. Each entry is one CDR3 protein sequence, shown with its most common DNA and genes. The V and J calls and clone size come from TCRdb's table, not from the authors' own analysis. The table for this sample lists about 120,000 distinct CDR3 sequences; roughly 10% of them were counted only once. 40% of the sample goes to the ten largest clones.

Summary of the overall study and its limitations: Compared with the primary T-cell response, the secondary T-cell response was faster but weaker, reaching its peak on day 5 rather than on day 15. Because abundant contaminating clonotypes from the bulk population could be contained in FACS-sorted repertoires, computational filtering was required. After the booster, most clones that had expanded after primary vaccination were detected again (about 95% of CD4 and around nine tenths of CD8), suggesting broad maintenance of memory. A small fraction of clonotypes showed up in both the CD4 and CD8 compartments, probably as a result of convergent recombination. Only a couple of donors were included in the study, so the extent to which the findings can be generalized is limited.

The material was CD8+ T cells sorted from PBMCs, obtained on the day of the yellow fever booster vaccination. The origin of this receptor is a man aged 18-30 years who received the YFV17D yellow fever vaccine.

The nucleotide sequence is TGTGCCAGCAGCCCCCCGGGACAGTGGGCCAAAAACATTCAGTACTTC. This encodes CASSPPGQWAKNIQYF. The V and J segments used are TRBV3-1 and TRBJ2-4; 7 central bases correspond to TRBD1. Compared with germline, V lacks 4 bases and J lacks 1 base; bases without a gene match: 7. The CDR3 starts with the cysteine, ends with the phenylalanine, and has 16 residues. Of the read, only the CDR3 DNA is kept; its 48 bases are in frame from base 1. The germline V gene (reference sequence) sets CDR1 to LGHDT and CDR2 to YNNKEL.